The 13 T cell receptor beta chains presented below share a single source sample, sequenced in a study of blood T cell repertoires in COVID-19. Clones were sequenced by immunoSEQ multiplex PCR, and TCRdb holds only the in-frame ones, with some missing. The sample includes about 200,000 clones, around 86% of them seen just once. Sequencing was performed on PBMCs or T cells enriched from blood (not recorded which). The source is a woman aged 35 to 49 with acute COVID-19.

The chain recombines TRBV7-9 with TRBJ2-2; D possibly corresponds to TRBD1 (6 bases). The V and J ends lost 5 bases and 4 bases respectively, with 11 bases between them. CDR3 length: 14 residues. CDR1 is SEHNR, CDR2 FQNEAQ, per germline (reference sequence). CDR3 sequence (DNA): TGTGCCAGCAGCCCAGGGGATTTCACCGGGGAGCTGTTTTTT. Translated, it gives CASSPGDFTGELFF.

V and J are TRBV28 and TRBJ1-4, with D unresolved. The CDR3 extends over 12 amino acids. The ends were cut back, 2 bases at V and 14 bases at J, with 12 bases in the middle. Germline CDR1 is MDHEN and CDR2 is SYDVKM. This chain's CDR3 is CASSLRGNVLFF. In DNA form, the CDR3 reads TGTGCCAGCAGTTTACGGGGAAATGTCCTGTTTTTT.

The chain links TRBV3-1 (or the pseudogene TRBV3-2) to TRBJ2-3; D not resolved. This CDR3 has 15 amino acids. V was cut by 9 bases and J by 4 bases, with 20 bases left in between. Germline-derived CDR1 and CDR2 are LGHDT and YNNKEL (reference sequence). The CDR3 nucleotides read TGTGCCAGTGGCCTGTCTTCCCTGAGCGCAGATACGCAGTATTTT. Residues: CASGLSSLSADTQYF.

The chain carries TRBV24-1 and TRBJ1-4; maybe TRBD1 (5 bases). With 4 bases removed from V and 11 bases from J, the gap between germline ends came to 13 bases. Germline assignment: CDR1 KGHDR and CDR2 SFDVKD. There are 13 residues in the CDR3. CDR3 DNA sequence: TGTGCCACCAGTGAGGCCCGGGAGGGGAAACTGTTTTTT. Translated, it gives CATSEAREGKLFF.

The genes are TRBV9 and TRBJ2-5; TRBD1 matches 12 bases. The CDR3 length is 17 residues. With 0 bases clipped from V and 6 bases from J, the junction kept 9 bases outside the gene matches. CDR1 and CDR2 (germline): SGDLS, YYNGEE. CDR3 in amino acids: CASSVGPGQGAYKTQYF. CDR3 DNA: TGTGCCAGCAGCGTAGGACCGGGACAGGGGGCGTATAAGACCCAGTACTTC.

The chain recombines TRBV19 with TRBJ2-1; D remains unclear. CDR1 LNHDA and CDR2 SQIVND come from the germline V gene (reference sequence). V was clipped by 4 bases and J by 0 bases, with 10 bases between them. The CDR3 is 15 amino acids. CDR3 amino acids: CASSTLAASYNEQFF. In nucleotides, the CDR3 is TGTGCCAGTAGTACCCTCGCGGCCTCCTACAATGAGCAGTTCTTC.

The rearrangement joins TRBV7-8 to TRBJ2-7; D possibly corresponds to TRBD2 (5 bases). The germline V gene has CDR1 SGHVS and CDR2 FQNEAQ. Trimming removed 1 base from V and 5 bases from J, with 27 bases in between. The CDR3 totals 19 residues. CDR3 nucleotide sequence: TGTGCCAGCAGCTTAGATCCCCAGGCCCAAAGAGGGCCTCTAAACGAGCAGTACTTC. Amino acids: CASSLDPQAQRGPLNEQYF.

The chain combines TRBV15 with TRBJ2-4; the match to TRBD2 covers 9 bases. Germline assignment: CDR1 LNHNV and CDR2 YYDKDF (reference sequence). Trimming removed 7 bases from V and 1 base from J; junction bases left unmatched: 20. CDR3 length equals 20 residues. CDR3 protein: CATKGLAGFCGRLAKNIQYF. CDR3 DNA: TGTGCCACCAAGGGCCTAGCGGGATTTTGTGGGCGTTTGGCCAAAAACATTCAGTACTTC.

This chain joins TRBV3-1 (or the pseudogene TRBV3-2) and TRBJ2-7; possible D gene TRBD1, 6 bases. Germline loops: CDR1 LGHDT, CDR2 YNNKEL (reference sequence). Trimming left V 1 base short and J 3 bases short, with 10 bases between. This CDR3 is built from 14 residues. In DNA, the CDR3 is TGTGCCAGCAGCCAAGTGACAGGCGGCTACGAGCAGTACTTC. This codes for CASSQVTGGYEQYF.

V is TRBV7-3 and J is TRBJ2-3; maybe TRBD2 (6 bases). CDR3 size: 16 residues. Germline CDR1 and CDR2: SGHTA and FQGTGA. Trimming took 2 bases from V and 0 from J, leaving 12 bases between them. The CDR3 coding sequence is TGTGCCAGCAGCTTATCCGCGGGGCAGAGCACAGATACGCAGTATTTT. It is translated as CASSLSAGQSTDTQYF.

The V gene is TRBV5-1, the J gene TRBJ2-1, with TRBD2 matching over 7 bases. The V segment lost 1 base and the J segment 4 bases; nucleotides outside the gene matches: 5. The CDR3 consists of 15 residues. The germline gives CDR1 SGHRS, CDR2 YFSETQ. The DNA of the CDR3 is TGCGCCAGCAGCTTGAGGGCTAGCGGATACAATGAGCAGTTCTTC. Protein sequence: CASSLRASGYNEQFF.

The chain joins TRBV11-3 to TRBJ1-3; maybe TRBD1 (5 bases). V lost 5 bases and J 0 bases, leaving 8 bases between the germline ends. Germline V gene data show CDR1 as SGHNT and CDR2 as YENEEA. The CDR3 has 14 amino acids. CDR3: CASSPGYSGNTIYF. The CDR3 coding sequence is TGTGCCAGCAGCCCAGGGTACTCTGGAAACACCATATATTTT.

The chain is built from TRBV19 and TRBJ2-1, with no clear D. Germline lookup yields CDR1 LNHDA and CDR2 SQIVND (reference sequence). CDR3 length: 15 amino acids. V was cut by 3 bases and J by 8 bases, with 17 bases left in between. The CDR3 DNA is TGTGCCAGTAGTATCTCTTCGACGGAAAGCGATGAGCAGTTCTTC. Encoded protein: CASSISSTESDEQFF. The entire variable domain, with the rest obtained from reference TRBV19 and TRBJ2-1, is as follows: DGGITQSPKYLFRKEGQNVTLSCEQNLNHDAMYWYRQDPGQGLRLIYYSQIVNDFQKGDIAEGYSVSREKKESFPLTVTSAQKNPTAFYLCASSISSTESDEQFFGPGTRLTVL.